This TCR beta chain originates from a study of cytomegalovirus exposure and HLA in healthy donors. PCR amplification relied on 60 Vbeta primers (plus 13 Jbeta primers). Produced via immunoSEQ multiplex PCR; TCRdb's table is partial and in-frame only. The sample has roughly 160,000 clones, roughly 77% seen once. The length of the CDR3 is 15 residues. In germline, CDR1 is LGHNA, CDR2 YNFKEQ. V was shortened by 1 base and J by 3 bases, with 13 bases between the two germline ends. Sequenced material: PBMCs. The sequence derives from a middle-aged woman in good health and CMV-seropositive. This sequence joins TRBV4-2 and TRBJ2-7; D possibly corresponds to TRBD2 (6 bases). CDR3 region: CASSQAGAGNYEQYF. CDR3 bases: TGTGCCAGCAGCCAAGCGGGAGCGGGTAACTACGAGCAGTACTTC.